A selection of T cell receptor beta chains follows, all from one sample in a study of neurological immune-mediated disorders. TCRdb reanalysed the 5' RACE reads using MiXCR and keeps one entry per CDR3 protein. The data hold fewer than 75,000 distinct CDR3 sequences, with nearly 3.5% observed a single time. Sequencing was done on a sample of PBMCs. These receptor sequences come from a man in his forties with multiple sclerosis. CDR3s include the opening cysteine and the closing phenylalanine or tryptophan. A D gene is named only where the DNA matches it firmly. The listing skips clone size in some rows; elsewhere it reads once, few, many or a size class.

TRBV7-9	NA	many	TRBJ2-3	CASRRPTDTQYF	TGTGCCAGCCGGCGCCCCACAGATACGCAGTATTTT
TRBV11-2	NA	many	TRBJ2-7	CASSEFPSGTYEQYF	TGTGCCAGCAGCGAATTCCCCTCAGGGACCTACGAGCAGTACTTC
TRBV20-1	TRBD1	many	TRBJ1-3	CSARDGDSSGNTIYF	TGCAGTGCTAGAGATGGGGACAGCTCTGGAAACACCATATATTTT
TRBV9	NA	many	TRBJ1-5	CASSGPTPDQPQHF	TGTGCCAGCAGCGGACCCACCCCCGATCAGCCCCAGCATTTT
TRBV7-9	NA	many	TRBJ2-2	CASSPSDGELFF	TGTGCCAGCAGCCCCTCGGACGGGGAGCTGTTTTTT
TRBV7-2	NA	many	TRBJ2-7	CASSSTGTLYEQYF	TGTGCCAGCAGCTCGACAGGGACTCTCTACGAGCAGTACTTC
TRBV6-5	TRBD1	few	TRBJ1-1	CASSRGQGGEAFF	TGTGCCAGCAGTCGAGGACAGGGAGGCGAAGCTTTCTTT
TRBV20-1	NA	NA	TRBJ1-5	CSARSGSQPQHF	TGCAGTGCTAGAAGCGGTAGTCAGCCCCAGCATTTT
TRBV2	TRBD2	many	TRBJ2-4	CASTLGGGEGIQYF	TGTGCCAGCACTCTTGGGGGGGGAGAGGGCATTCAGTACTTC
TRBV29-1	NA	many	TRBJ2-7	CSVGQPWEQYF	TGCAGCGTCGGACAGCCATGGGAGCAGTACTTC
TRBV7-3	NA	many	TRBJ1-1	CASSLTPGQNTEAFF	TGTGCCAGCAGCTTAACTCCCGGGCAGAACACTGAAGCTTTCTTT
TRBV5-1	NA	many	TRBJ2-7	CASSHLRTTSYEQYF	TGCGCCAGCAGCCACCTAAGGACAACCTCCTACGAGCAGTACTTC
TRBV10-3	TRBD2	many	TRBJ2-1	CATGNGLAGVEQFF	TGTGCCACGGGGAACGGACTAGCGGGGGTTGAGCAGTTCTTC
TRBV5-6	NA	NA	TRBJ2-5	CASSDSRTQYF	TGTGCCAGCAGCGATAGCCGGACCCAGTACTTC
TRBV24-1	NA	many	TRBJ2-1	CATSDLQGGSYNEQFF	TGTGCCACCAGTGATTTGCAAGGGGGATCCTACAATGAGCAGTTCTTC
TRBV5-1	TRBD1	many	TRBJ2-7	CASSSRDSTYEQYF	TGCGCCAGCAGCTCCAGGGACAGCACCTACGAGCAGTACTTC
TRBV6-1	NA	many	TRBJ1-1	CASSAHSKANTEAFF	TGTGCCAGCAGTGCACACAGTAAAGCGAACACTGAAGCTTTCTTT
TRBV12-3/TRBV12-4	NA	many	TRBJ2-6	CASSLGVRSVPNVLTF	TGTGCCAGCAGTTTAGGGGTACGTAGCGTGCCCAACGTCCTGACTTTC
TRBV5-1	NA	many	TRBJ2-7	CASSPGVSDYEQYF	TGCGCCAGCAGCCCTGGCGTGTCCGACTACGAGCAGTACTTC
TRBV5-4	NA	many	TRBJ2-5	CASSLATEGQETQYF	TGTGCCAGCAGCTTGGCGACAGAGGGTCAAGAGACCCAGTACTTC
TRBV20-1	NA	many	TRBJ2-2	CSSSPSNTGELFF	TGCAGTTCGTCTCCAAGTAACACCGGGGAGCTGTTTTTT
TRBV12-3/TRBV12-4	NA	many	TRBJ2-4	CASRRGGGQNIQYF	TGTGCCAGCAGACGAGGGGGGGGGCAAAACATTCAGTACTTC
TRBV5-5	TRBD2	many	TRBJ2-1	CASSSSGHSYNEQFF	TGTGCCAGCAGCTCTAGCGGTCACTCCTACAATGAGCAGTTCTTC
TRBV7-2	NA	many	TRBJ1-4	CASSLGGAMKEKLFF	TGTGCCAGCAGCCTCGGGGGGGCGATGAAAGAAAAACTGTTTTTT
TRBV12-3/TRBV12-4	NA	many	TRBJ2-1	CASRPGLGSYNEQFF	TGTGCCAGCAGACCGGGACTTGGCTCCTACAATGAGCAGTTCTTC
TRBV11-2	NA	many	TRBJ1-4	CASSLVTATNEKLFF	TGTGCCAGCAGCTTAGTCACAGCAACTAATGAAAAACTGTTTTTT
TRBV12-3/TRBV12-4	TRBD1	many	TRBJ2-5	CASSRGQGASETQYF	TGTGCCAGCAGCCGGGGACAGGGTGCAAGTGAGACCCAGTACTTC
TRBV20-1	TRBD1	many	TRBJ1-1	CSGNGPGGTEAFF	TGCAGTGGCAACGGTCCAGGGGGGACTGAAGCTTTCTTT
TRBV6-6	NA	many	TRBJ2-1	CASSYSGGGMAEQFF	TGTGCCAGCAGTTACTCAGGGGGGGGCATGGCTGAGCAGTTCTTC
TRBV5-1	TRBD1	many	TRBJ2-6	CASSLGTGDSGANVLTF	TGCGCCAGCAGCTTGGGGACAGGCGACTCTGGGGCCAACGTCCTGACTTTC
TRBV12-3/TRBV12-4	TRBD1	many	TRBJ1-1	CASCTTRGTGGTLETCGRTEAFF	TGTGCCAGCTGTACCACCAGAGGGACAGGGGGCACCCTAGAAACATGTGGTCGAACTGAAGCTTTCTTT
TRBV20-1	NA	many	TRBJ1-2	CSARRQRSYGYTF	TGCAGTGCTAGACGGCAGAGGTCGTATGGCTACACCTTC
TRBV5-1	TRBD1	many	TRBJ1-1	CASSPRTGPVAEAFF	TGCGCCAGCAGCCCCAGGACAGGGCCTGTCGCTGAAGCTTTCTTT
TRBV15	NA	many	TRBJ1-1	CATSSIGGLRKAFF	TGTGCCACCAGCTCAATCGGAGGGTTAAGGAAAGCTTTCTTT
TRBV2	TRBD1	many	TRBJ1-2	CACWWTGGSGYTF	TGTGCCTGCTGGTGGACAGGGGGCTCTGGCTACACCTTC
TRBV20-1	TRBD2	many	TRBJ2-5	CSARSLAGGETQYF	TGCAGTGCTAGAAGTCTAGCGGGAGGAGAGACCCAGTACTTC
TRBV6-1	NA	many	TRBJ2-3	CASSEGGVRTDTQYF	TGTGCCAGCAGTGAAGGGGGGGTTCGCACAGATACGCAGTATTTT
TRBV12-3/TRBV12-4	TRBD1	many	TRBJ2-7	CASRITGVVGQYF	TGTGCCAGCAGGATTACAGGGGTCGTCGGGCAGTACTTC
TRBV12-3/TRBV12-4	NA	many	TRBJ2-2	CASSTTPGELFF	TGTGCCAGCAGTACAACCCCCGGGGAGCTGTTTTTT